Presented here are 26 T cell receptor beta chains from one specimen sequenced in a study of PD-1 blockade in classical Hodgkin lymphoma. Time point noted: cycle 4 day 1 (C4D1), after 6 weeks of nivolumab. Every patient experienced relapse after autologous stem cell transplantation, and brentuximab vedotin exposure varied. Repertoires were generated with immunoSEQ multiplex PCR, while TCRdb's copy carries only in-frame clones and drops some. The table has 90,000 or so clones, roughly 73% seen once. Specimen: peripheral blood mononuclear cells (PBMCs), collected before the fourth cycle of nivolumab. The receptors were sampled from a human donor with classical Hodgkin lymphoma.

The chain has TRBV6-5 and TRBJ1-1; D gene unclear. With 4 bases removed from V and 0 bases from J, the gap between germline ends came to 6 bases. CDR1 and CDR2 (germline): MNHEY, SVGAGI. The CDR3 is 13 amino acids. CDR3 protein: CASSSEMNTEAFF. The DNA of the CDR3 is TGTGCCAGCAGTTCGGAAATGAACACTGAAGCTTTCTTT.

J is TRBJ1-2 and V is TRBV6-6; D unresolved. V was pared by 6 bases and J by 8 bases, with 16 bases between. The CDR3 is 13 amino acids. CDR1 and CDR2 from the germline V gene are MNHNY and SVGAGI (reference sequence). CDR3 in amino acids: CASSFQWANGYTF. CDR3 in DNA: TGTGCCAGCAGCTTTCAGTGGGCCAACGGCTACACCTTC.

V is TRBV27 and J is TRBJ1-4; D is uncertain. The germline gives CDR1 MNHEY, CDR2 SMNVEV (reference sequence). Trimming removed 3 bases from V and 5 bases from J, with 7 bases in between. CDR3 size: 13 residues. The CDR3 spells CASSFRENEKLFF. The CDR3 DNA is TGTGCCAGCAGTTTCAGAGAGAATGAAAAACTGTTTTTT.

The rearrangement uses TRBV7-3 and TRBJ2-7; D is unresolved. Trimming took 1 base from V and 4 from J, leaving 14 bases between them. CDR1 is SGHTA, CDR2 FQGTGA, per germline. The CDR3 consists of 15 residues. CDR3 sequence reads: CASSLSYAPHYEQYF. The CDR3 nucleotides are TGTGCCAGCAGCTTAAGCTACGCACCTCATTACGAGCAGTACTTC.

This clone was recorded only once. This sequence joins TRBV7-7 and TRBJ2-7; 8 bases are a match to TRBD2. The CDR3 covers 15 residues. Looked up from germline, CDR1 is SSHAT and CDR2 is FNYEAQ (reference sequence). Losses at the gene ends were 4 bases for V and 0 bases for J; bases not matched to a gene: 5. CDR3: CASSSGSGSSYEQYF. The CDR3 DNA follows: TGTGCCAGCAGCTCAGGGAGCGGGAGCTCCTACGAGCAGTACTTC.

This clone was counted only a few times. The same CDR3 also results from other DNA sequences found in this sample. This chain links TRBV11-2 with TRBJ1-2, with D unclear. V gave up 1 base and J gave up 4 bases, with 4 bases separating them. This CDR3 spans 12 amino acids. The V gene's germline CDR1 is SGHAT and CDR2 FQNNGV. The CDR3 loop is CASSLGFYGYTF. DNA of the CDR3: TGTGCCAGCAGCTTAGGCTTCTATGGCTACACCTTC.

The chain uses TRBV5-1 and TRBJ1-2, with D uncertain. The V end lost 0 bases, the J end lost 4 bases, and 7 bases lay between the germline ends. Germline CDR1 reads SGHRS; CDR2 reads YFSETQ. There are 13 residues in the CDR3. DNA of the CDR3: TGCGCCAGCAGCTTGGTCGTGGGCTATGGCTACACCTTC. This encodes CASSLVVGYGYTF.

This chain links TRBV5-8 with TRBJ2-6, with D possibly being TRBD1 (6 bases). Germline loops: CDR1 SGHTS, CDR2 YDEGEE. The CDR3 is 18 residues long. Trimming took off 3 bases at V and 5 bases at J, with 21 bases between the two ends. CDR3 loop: CASSSGQSRGHRANVLTF. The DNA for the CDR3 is TGTGCCAGCAGCTCCGGACAGTCCAGGGGACATAGGGCCAACGTCCTGACTTTC. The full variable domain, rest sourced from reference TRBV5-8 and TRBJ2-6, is EAGVTQSPTHLIKTRGQQATLRCSPISGHTSVYWYQQALGLGLQFLLWYDEGEERNRGNFPPRFSGRQFPNYSSELNVNALELEDSALYLCASSSGQSRGHRANVLTFGAGSRLTVL.

CDR3 sequence (DNA): TGTGCCAGTCGCCCTCGGACAGGAGGCTTGTCCCCTGAAGCTTTCTTT. Amino acid sequence: CASRPRTGGLSPEAFF. J is TRBJ1-1 and V is TRBV27; 7 nucleotides align to TRBD1. This CDR3 is 16 amino acids long. With 9 bases clipped from V and 6 bases from J, the junction kept 19 bases outside the gene matches. The V gene's germline CDR1 is MNHEY and CDR2 SMNVEV (reference sequence).

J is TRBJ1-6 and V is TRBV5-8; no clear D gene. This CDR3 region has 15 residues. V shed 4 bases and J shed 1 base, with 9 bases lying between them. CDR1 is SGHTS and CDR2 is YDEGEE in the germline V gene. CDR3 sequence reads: CASSPTGSYNSPLHF. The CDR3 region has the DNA TGTGCCAGCAGCCCGACGGGATCCTATAATTCACCCCTCCACTTT.

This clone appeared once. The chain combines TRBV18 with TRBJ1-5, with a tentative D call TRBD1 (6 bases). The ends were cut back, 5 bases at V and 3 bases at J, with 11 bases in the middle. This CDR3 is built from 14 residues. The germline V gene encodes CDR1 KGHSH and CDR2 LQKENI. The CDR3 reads CASSATGYNQPQHF. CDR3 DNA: TGTGCCAGCTCAGCGACAGGATACAATCAGCCCCAGCATTTT.

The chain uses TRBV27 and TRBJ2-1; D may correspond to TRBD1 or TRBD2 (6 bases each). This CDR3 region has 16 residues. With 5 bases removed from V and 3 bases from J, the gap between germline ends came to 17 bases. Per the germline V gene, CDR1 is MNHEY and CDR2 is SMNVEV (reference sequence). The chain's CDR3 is CASSTKVGGHYNEQFF. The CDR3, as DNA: TGTGCCAGCAGTACGAAGGTGGGGGGCCACTACAATGAGCAGTTCTTC.

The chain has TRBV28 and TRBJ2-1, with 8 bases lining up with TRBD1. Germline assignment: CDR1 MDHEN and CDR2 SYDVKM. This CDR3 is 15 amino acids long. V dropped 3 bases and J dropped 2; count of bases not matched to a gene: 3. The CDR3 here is CASSFGQGTYNEQFF. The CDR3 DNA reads TGTGCCAGCAGTTTCGGACAGGGTACCTACAATGAGCAGTTCTTC.

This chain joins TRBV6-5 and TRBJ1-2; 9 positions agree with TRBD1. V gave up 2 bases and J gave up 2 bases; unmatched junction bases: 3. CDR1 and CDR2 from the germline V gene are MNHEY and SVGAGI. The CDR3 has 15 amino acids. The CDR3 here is CASSYPGTGNYGYTF. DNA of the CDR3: TGTGCCAGCAGTTACCCCGGGACAGGGAACTATGGCTACACCTTC.

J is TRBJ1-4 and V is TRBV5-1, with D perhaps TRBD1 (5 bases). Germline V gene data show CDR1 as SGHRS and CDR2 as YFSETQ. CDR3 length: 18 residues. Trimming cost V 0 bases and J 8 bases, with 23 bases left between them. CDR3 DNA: TGCGCCAGCAGCTTGGAGCCGAGAACCCAGGGACCGAACGAAAAACTGTTTTTT. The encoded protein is CASSLEPRTQGPNEKLFF.

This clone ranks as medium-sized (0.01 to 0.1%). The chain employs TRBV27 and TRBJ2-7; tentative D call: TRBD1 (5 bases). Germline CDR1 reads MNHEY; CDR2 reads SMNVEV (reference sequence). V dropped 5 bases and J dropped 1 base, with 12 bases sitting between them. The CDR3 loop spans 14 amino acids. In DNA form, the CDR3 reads TGTGCCAGCAGTCAGGGTTCAGGTTCCTACGAGCAGTACTTC. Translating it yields CASSQGSGSYEQYF.

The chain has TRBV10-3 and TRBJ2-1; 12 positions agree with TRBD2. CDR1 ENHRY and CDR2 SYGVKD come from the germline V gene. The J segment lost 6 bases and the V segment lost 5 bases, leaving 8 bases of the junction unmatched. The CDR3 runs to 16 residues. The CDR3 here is CAISSSGRGGGNEQFF. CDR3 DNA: TGTGCCATCAGTTCTAGCGGGAGGGGTGGGGGCAATGAGCAGTTCTTC.

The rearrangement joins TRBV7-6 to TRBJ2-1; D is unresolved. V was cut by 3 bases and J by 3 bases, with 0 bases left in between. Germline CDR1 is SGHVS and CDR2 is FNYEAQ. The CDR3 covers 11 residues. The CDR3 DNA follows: TGTGCCAGCAGCTTCTACAATGAGCAGTTCTTC. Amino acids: CASSFYNEQFF.

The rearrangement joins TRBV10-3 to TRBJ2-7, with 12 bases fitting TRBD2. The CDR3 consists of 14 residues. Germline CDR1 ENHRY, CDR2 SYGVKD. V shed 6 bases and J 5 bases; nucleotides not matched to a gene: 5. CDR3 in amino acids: CAISGLAGIDEQYF. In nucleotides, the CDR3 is TGTGCCATCAGCGGACTAGCGGGAATCGACGAGCAGTACTTC.

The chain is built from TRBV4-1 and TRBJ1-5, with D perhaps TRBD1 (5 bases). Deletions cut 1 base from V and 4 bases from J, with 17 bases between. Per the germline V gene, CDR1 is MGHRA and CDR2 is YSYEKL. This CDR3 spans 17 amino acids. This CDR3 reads CASSQGRLGTANQPQHF. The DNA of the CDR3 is TGCGCCAGCAGCCAAGGACGCCTTGGGACTGCTAATCAGCCCCAGCATTTT.

The CDR3 sequence is CASTRLAGGVAQYF. The DNA of the CDR3 is TGTGCCAGCACCCGACTAGCCGGGGGCGTGGCCCAGTACTTC. This sequence joins TRBV6-5 and TRBJ2-5; the D gene is possibly TRBD2 (7 bases). This CDR3 has 14 residues. Trimming shortened V by 7 bases and J by 9 bases, and 21 bases separated the two germline ends. In germline, CDR1 is MNHEY, CDR2 SVGAGI.

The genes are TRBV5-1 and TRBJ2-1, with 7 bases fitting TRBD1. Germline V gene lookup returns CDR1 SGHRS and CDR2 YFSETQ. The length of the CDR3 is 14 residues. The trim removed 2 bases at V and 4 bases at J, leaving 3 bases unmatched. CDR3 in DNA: TGCGCCAGCAGCTTCCGGGACAGTTACAATGAGCAGTTCTTC. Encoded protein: CASSFRDSYNEQFF.

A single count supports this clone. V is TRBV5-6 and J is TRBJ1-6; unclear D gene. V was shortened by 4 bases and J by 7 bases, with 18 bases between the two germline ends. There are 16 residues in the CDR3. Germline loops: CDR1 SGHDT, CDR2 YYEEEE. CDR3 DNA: TGTGCCAGCAGCAACGAGAAGGACCCCCGGAATTCACCCCTCCACTTT. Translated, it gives CASSNEKDPRNSPLHF.

The CDR3 nucleotides are TGTGCCATCAGTCCCCTCATTTCTCAAGAGACCCAGTACTTC. Amino acid sequence: CAISPLISQETQYF. The gene calls are TRBV10-3 and TRBJ2-5; D is unresolved. Looked up from germline, CDR1 is ENHRY and CDR2 is SYGVKD. The V gene lost 5 bases and the J gene lost 2 bases, with 12 bases spanning the gap. This CDR3 has 14 amino acids.

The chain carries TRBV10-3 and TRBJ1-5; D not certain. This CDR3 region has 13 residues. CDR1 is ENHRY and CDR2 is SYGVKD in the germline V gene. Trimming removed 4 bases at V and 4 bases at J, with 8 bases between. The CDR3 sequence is CAISGGENQPQHF. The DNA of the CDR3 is TGTGCCATCAGTGGGGGAGAAAATCAGCCCCAGCATTTT.

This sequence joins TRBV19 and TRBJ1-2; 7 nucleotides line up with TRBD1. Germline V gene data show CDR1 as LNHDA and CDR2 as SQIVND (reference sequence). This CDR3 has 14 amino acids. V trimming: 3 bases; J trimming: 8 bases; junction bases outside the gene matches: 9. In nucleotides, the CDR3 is TGTGCCAGTAGTATGATTGACAGGGATGTGGGCTACACCTTC. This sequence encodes CASSMIDRDVGYTF.